This TCR beta chain was captured by sequencing in a study of CD8+ T cells in alopecia areata (dated by TCRdb to between 2017 and 2018). In terms of the full investigation: Treated patients were enrolled in an open-label pilot trial of oral tofacitinib, 5 to 10 mg twice daily, for moderate-to-severe alopecia areata. Patients received tofacitinib for 6 to 18 months and were then followed off drug for 6 months to check for delayed response and recurrence. For the treated patients, the SALT score, which quantifies what percentage of scalp surface area is affected, served as the measure of disease severity. To study T cell clonal expansion in alopecia areata, the researchers applied high-throughput TCRbeta sequencing to both the C3H/HeJ mouse model and human patients. Human TCRbeta sequencing covered scalp tissue and sorted CD4+ and CD8+ peripheral blood T cells from patchy and totalis/universalis alopecia areata patients and healthy controls. Tofacitinib-treated patients had biopsies at baseline and at 4 and 24 weeks of treatment, with a later scalp biopsy in several patients. Clonality in the scalp was compared among normal scalp (n=4), patchy alopecia areata scalp (n=8), and alopecia totalis/universalis scalp (n=8). RNA was extracted with the PAXgene miRNA kit for fixed scalp, the miRNeasy kit for PBMCs, and the RNeasy kit for mouse skin. TCRbeta CDR3 regions were amplified by immunoSEQ multiplex PCR with 35 Vbeta forward and 13 Jbeta reverse primers.

Reading from cysteine to phenylalanine, the CDR3 counts 17 amino acids. Only the CDR3 portion is preserved as DNA: 51 bases, with reading frame beginning at the first base. V has 4 bases trimmed and J has 4 bases trimmed; junction bases matching no gene number 14. The CDR1 and CDR2 encoded by the germline V gene are SGHDN and FVKESK. For this clone: Its antigen is currently not known. Per-nucleotide qualities are absent, and no much larger clonotype sits a single base away.

Receptor amplification or capture employed the immunoSEQ multiplex PCR assay. For TCR sequencing, RNA was extracted from every sample and reverse transcribed into cDNA to serve as template. First-strand cDNA was synthesized with SuperScript III using a 2:1 mix of oligo-dT and random hexamers. A synthetic immune receptor repertoire was used to gauge amplification bias, and whatever bias remained was removed computationally. The original pipeline was this. Raw reads were preprocessed for error removal, and CDR3 was defined according to IMGT conventions as running from the conserved cysteine to phenylalanine. To get clonality, Shannon entropy was normalized by log2 of the number of productive unique TCRs and the result was subtracted from 1. Whether scalp clones were CD4 or CD8 was inferred by matching scalp TCRbeta sequences against CD4 and CD8 repertoires sorted from blood. In TCRdb, the immuneACCESS table is reduced to in-frame sequences with V and J assigned. These tables do not hold every clone; where another copy was compared, an unresolved V gene accounts for under half, and the others remain unexplained. The V and J calls and clone size come from that table; D and trimming were worked out from the DNA. This sample is represented by a few hundred thousand clones; roughly two fifths of them were singletons. Around 0.48% of the sample comes from the top ten.

The treatment or condition label on this specimen signifies: oral pan-JAK inhibitor, 5-10 mg twice daily. Lesional scalp punch biopsies and peripheral blood were collected from alopecia areata patients. PBMCs were isolated by density centrifugation and stained for CD3, CD4 and CD8, and CD4+ and CD8+ T cells were sorted on a FACSAria. The research as a whole found: Because the treated cohort was small and included a single nonresponder, larger studies are needed to assess links between baseline CD8+ expansion and response. Tofacitinib significantly lowered scalp clonality and the number of expanded CD8+ clones among the top 100 scalp clones. Unlike mouse skin, where gammadelta T cells dominate, normal human skin contains resident alphabeta T cells that get sequenced too, which complicates analysis of the scalp TCR repertoire. Compared with normal scalp, lesional scalp, particularly in alopecia totalis/universalis, had higher clonality and more expanded CD8+ clones, which suggests antigenic drive. Compared with mice, TCR sequences shared between patients were less clear, possibly partly because of HLA diversity across the patient population. Many expanded lesional clones persisted in scalp and blood during tofacitinib treatment, which may partly explain relapse after stopping treatment.

The sequences come from CD4+ T cells sorted from blood, collected at week 34, from a patient treated with tofacitinib. The source of this sequence is a human donor with alopecia areata. The sequence joins TRBV14 to TRBJ2-7, and TRBD1 matches 9 of the central bases. The sequenced DNA: TGTGCCAGCAGCCGCGCCCCGGGACAGGGAGGTGGTTACGAGCAGTACTTC. It translates to CASSRAPGQGGGYEQYF.